These T cell receptor beta chains were read from a single sample in a study of blood T cell repertoires in COVID-19. Method: immunoSEQ multiplex PCR; TCRdb's copy keeps in-frame clones and lacks some. Of about 320,000 clones in the sample, 85% were seen once. Sequencing was performed on PBMCs or T cells enriched from blood (not recorded which). Source of these receptors: a woman in her twenties or thirties who had been exposed to COVID-19. Both conserved end residues are part of each CDR3.

v_call: TRBV5-6; cdr3_aa: CASSLVRGAYEQYF
v_call: TRBV6-5; cdr3_aa: CASSQGDTQYF
v_call: TRBV5-8; cdr3_aa: CASSFLYQPQHF
v_call: TRBV3-1/TRBV3-2; cdr3_aa: CASSQDGSSGNTIYF
v_call: TRBV19; cdr3_aa: CASTGSLLFSNQPQHF
v_call: TRBV10-3; cdr3_aa: CAIRGDDGGYGYTF
v_call: TRBV6-2/TRBV6-3; cdr3_aa: CASSYGDQRGSNQPQHF
v_call: TRBV5-1; cdr3_aa: CASSLTWDTAYEQYF
v_call: TRBV2; cdr3_aa: CASESGTETQYF
v_call: TRBV28; cdr3_aa: CASRKPTTMTDTQYF
v_call: TRBV28; cdr3_aa: CASRAGTISSTDTQYF
v_call: TRBV7-9; cdr3_aa: CASSRDYGYTF
v_call: TRBV24-1; cdr3_aa: CATSDFSNNYGYTF
v_call: TRBV5-1; cdr3_aa: CASSLAGSYTF
v_call: TRBV2; cdr3_aa: CASQTGGSKPQHF
v_call: TRBV28; cdr3_aa: CASSPPAGGYTF
v_call: TRBV5-1; cdr3_aa: CASSLGGTASYEQYF
v_call: TRBV19; cdr3_aa: CASSPLLGTDGPNQPQHF
v_call: TRBV5-8; cdr3_aa: CASRKDRASNQPQHF
v_call: TRBV12-3/TRBV12-4; cdr3_aa: CATSTGRLTEAFF
v_call: TRBV19; cdr3_aa: CASSALPGTGDSPLHF
v_call: TRBV6-2/TRBV6-3; cdr3_aa: CASSYHWSGKLFF
v_call: TRBV28; cdr3_aa: CASSFYPGTGLNQPQHF
v_call: TRBV18; cdr3_aa: CASSTGTGRAEQYF
v_call: TRBV6-2/TRBV6-3; cdr3_aa: CASSYSKHRVWEQYF
v_call: TRBV3-1/TRBV3-2; cdr3_aa: CASQPGANYGYTF
v_call: TRBV28; cdr3_aa: CASRTVLTEQYF
v_call: TRBV5-6; cdr3_aa: CASSSPSGRAYEQYF
v_call: TRBV7-2; cdr3_aa: CASARDRAYEQYF